The rows below give T cell receptor beta chains drawn from one sample of a study of cytomegalovirus exposure and HLA in healthy donors. Assay: immunoSEQ multiplex PCR; the TCRdb copy retains only in-frame clones and omits some. The sample includes over 120,000 clones, 65% to 85% of them seen just once. The sequenced material came from PBMCs. These receptors were taken from a man aged 50-60 years in good health and CMV-seronegative. Each CDR3 is given with its conserved first and last residue. The order of the fields is CDR3 length, D gene, clone size, V gene, J gene, CDR3 DNA, CDR3 protein. The D gene is left open where the match is weak. Rows give clone size only sometimes, using once, few, many, or a class for an expanded clone.

length: 12; D: NA; size: NA; V: TRBV11-2; J: TRBJ2-1; DNA: TGTGCCAGCAGCTCACTAGCCGATGAGCAGTTCTTC; CDR3: CASSSLADEQFF
length: 15; D: TRBD1; size: few; V: TRBV9; J: TRBJ2-5; DNA: TGTGCCAGCAGCGTAGGGGCCGCGGACAGGGAGACCCAGTACTTC; CDR3: CASSVGAADRETQYF
length: 13; D: TRBD1; size: NA; V: TRBV6-1; J: TRBJ1-5; DNA: TGTGCCAGCAGTGCCAGGGGGCATCAGCCCCAGCATTTT; CDR3: CASSARGHQPQHF
length: 15; D: NA; size: NA; V: TRBV6-1; J: TRBJ2-2; DNA: TGTGCCAGCAGTGAAGGCGCTAGTTTGGCCGGGGAGCTGTTTTTT; CDR3: CASSEGASLAGELFF
length: 13; D: NA; size: once; V: TRBV7-2; J: TRBJ2-2; DNA: TGTGCCAGCAGTCCCAGACAGTCCGGGGAGCTGTTTTTT; CDR3: CASSPRQSGELFF
length: 14; D: NA; size: NA; V: TRBV30; J: TRBJ1-5; DNA: TGTGCCTGGAGTGGGGAGCAGGGCAATCAGCCCCAGCATTTT; CDR3: CAWSGEQGNQPQHF
length: 14; D: TRBD1; size: NA; V: TRBV28; J: TRBJ1-5; DNA: TGTGCCAGCCGATTTACAGGGGGCGATCAGCCCCAGCATTTT; CDR3: CASRFTGGDQPQHF
length: 14; D: NA; size: NA; V: TRBV28; J: TRBJ1-5; DNA: TGTGCCAGCAGTTTAAGAGGTCTCAATCAGCCCCAGCATTTT; CDR3: CASSLRGLNQPQHF
length: 13; D: NA; size: NA; V: TRBV14; J: TRBJ1-4; DNA: TGTGCCAGCAGCCCCACAGGGAATGAAAAACTGTTTTTT; CDR3: CASSPTGNEKLFF
length: 16; D: NA; size: NA; V: TRBV11-3; J: TRBJ1-3; DNA: TGTGCCAGCAGCGGGAGATATCAGGGGCCGGGAAACACCATATATTTT; CDR3: CASSGRYQGPGNTIYF
length: 13; D: NA; size: few; V: TRBV25-1; J: TRBJ1-2; DNA: TGTGCCAGCAGTCCTAGGGGTTATGATGGCTACACCTTC; CDR3: CASSPRGYDGYTF
length: 15; D: TRBD2; size: NA; V: TRBV28; J: TRBJ2-3; DNA: TGTGCCAGCAGTTTACTCGGGGGGGGCACAGATACGCAGTATTTT; CDR3: CASSLLGGGTDTQYF
length: 16; D: NA; size: NA; V: TRBV7-6; J: TRBJ1-1; DNA: TGTGCCAGCAGCTTAGGAATTTCAGGGTTGAACACTGAAGCTTTCTTT; CDR3: CASSLGISGLNTEAFF
length: 15; D: NA; size: once; V: TRBV2; J: TRBJ1-5; DNA: TGTGCCAGCAGTAAGTACAGGGAAGGCAATCAGCCCCAGCATTTT; CDR3: CASSKYREGNQPQHF
length: 13; D: NA; size: NA; V: TRBV7-8; J: TRBJ1-3; DNA: TGTGCCAGCAGTCGTGGACAGGGAAACACCATATATTTT; CDR3: CASSRGQGNTIYF
length: 11; D: NA; size: NA; V: TRBV27; J: TRBJ2-1; DNA: TGTGCCAGCAGTTCCTTCAATGAGCAGTTCTTC; CDR3: CASSSFNEQFF
length: 16; D: NA; size: few; V: TRBV5-4; J: TRBJ1-3; DNA: TGTGCCAGCAGCTTGGGGGGAGCTCTCTCTGGAAACACCATATATTTT; CDR3: CASSLGGALSGNTIYF
length: 14; D: NA; size: NA; V: TRBV5-1; J: TRBJ2-7; DNA: TGCGCCAGCAGCTTGGACAGGAGCTCCTACGAGCAGTACTTC; CDR3: CASSLDRSSYEQYF
length: 15; D: NA; size: NA; V: TRBV19; J: TRBJ1-2; DNA: TGTGCCAGTAGTGTGCAGGGCTCCGGGAACTATGGCTACACCTTC; CDR3: CASSVQGSGNYGYTF
length: 13; D: NA; size: NA; V: TRBV28; J: TRBJ1-2; DNA: TGTGCCAGCACAACAGGGCCTAACTATGGCTACACCTTC; CDR3: CASTTGPNYGYTF
length: 20; D: NA; size: NA; V: TRBV21-1; J: TRBJ1-1; DNA: TGTGCCAGCAGCAAAACTTGGGTTGAAGAAGGATCGTGGGGGGACACTGAAGCTTTCTTT; CDR3: CASSKTWVEEGSWGDTEAFF
length: 13; D: NA; size: few; V: TRBV4-1; J: TRBJ2-5; DNA: TGCGCCAGCAGCCAGGCCCTCCAAGAGACCCAGTACTTC; CDR3: CASSQALQETQYF
length: 16; D: TRBD2; size: NA; V: TRBV9; J: TRBJ2-3; DNA: TGTGCCAGCAGCGATTGGACTAGCGGGACCACCGATACGCAGTATTTT; CDR3: CASSDWTSGTTDTQYF
length: 14; D: TRBD1; size: once; V: TRBV18; J: TRBJ2-7; DNA: TGTGCCAGCTCAGCGACAGGGGGCTTCGACGAGCAGTACTTC; CDR3: CASSATGGFDEQYF
length: 13; D: NA; size: NA; V: TRBV6-6; J: TRBJ1-1; DNA: TGTGCCAGCGCGGGGGGAGGGAACACTGAAGCTTTCTTT; CDR3: CASAGGGNTEAFF
length: 16; D: TRBD2; size: NA; V: TRBV6-1; J: TRBJ2-7; DNA: TGTGCCAGCAGTGTCTCTAGCGGGAGGGCCATTGACGAGCAGTACTTC; CDR3: CASSVSSGRAIDEQYF
length: 16; D: NA; size: NA; V: TRBV11-3; J: TRBJ1-2; DNA: TGTGCCAGCAGCTTAGTGGATGCAGGGGTTAACTATGGCTACACCTTC; CDR3: CASSLVDAGVNYGYTF
length: 14; D: NA; size: NA; V: TRBV7-2; J: TRBJ2-5; DNA: TGTGCCAGCAGCCCCTTTAGCGGCCAAGAGACCCAGTACTTC; CDR3: CASSPFSGQETQYF
length: 15; D: NA; size: once; V: TRBV27; J: TRBJ1-6; DNA: TGTGCCAGCAGTTTATCGTGGGGCCCTGGGTCACCCCTCCACTTT; CDR3: CASSLSWGPGSPLHF
length: 17; D: TRBD2; size: NA; V: TRBV7-6; J: TRBJ2-2; DNA: TGTGCCAGCAGCTTAGAACTAGCGGGAGAATCGGTCGGGGAGCTGTTTTTT; CDR3: CASSLELAGESVGELFF
length: 19; D: TRBD1; size: NA; V: TRBV7-2; J: TRBJ1-1; DNA: TGTGCCAGCAGCTATAGCCCGACCGGGACAGGGGGAACGAACACTGAAGCTTTCTTT; CDR3: CASSYSPTGTGGTNTEAFF
length: 15; D: TRBD1; size: NA; V: TRBV18; J: TRBJ2-7; DNA: TGTGCCAGCTCACGGGGACAGGGGGAGACCTACGAGCAGTACTTC; CDR3: CASSRGQGETYEQYF
length: 17; D: NA; size: NA; V: TRBV4-2; J: TRBJ2-1; DNA: TGTGCCAGCAGCCAAGCGGCTAGCGAGGCCTTCTACAATGAGCAGTTCTTC; CDR3: CASSQAASEAFYNEQFF
length: 11; D: NA; size: NA; V: TRBV5-4; J: TRBJ1-1; DNA: TGTGCCACCCTTGTGAACACTGAAGCTTTCTTT; CDR3: CATLVNTEAFF
length: 15; D: TRBD2; size: NA; V: TRBV7-2; J: TRBJ2-1; DNA: TGTGCCAGCAGCAGAGGGACTAGCGGGGCAGGTGAGCAGTTCTTC; CDR3: CASSRGTSGAGEQFF
length: 14; D: NA; size: NA; V: TRBV30; J: TRBJ2-7; DNA: TGTGCCTGGACCAAAGGACAGTACCCTTCCGAGCAGTACTTC; CDR3: CAWTKGQYPSEQYF
length: 13; D: TRBD1; size: NA; V: TRBV5-4; J: TRBJ1-2; DNA: TGTGCCAGCAGCCCGCCTACAGGGGCCGGCTACACCTTC; CDR3: CASSPPTGAGYTF
length: 14; D: NA; size: NA; V: TRBV27; J: TRBJ1-2; DNA: TGTGCCAGCAGTTCCCGACAGGCTACCTATGGCTACACCTTC; CDR3: CASSSRQATYGYTF
length: 15; D: NA; size: NA; V: TRBV23-1; J: TRBJ2-1; DNA: TGCGCCAGCAGTCCGCGGGAAAGCTCCTACAATGAGCAGTTCTTC; CDR3: CASSPRESSYNEQFF
length: 13; D: TRBD1; size: NA; V: TRBV19; J: TRBJ1-5; DNA: TGTGCCAGTAGTATACAGGGGGGTCAGCCCCAGCATTTT; CDR3: CASSIQGGQPQHF
length: 13; D: NA; size: NA; V: TRBV15; J: TRBJ2-5; DNA: TGTGCCACCAGCAGAACACAGGAAGAGACCCAGTACTTC; CDR3: CATSRTQEETQYF